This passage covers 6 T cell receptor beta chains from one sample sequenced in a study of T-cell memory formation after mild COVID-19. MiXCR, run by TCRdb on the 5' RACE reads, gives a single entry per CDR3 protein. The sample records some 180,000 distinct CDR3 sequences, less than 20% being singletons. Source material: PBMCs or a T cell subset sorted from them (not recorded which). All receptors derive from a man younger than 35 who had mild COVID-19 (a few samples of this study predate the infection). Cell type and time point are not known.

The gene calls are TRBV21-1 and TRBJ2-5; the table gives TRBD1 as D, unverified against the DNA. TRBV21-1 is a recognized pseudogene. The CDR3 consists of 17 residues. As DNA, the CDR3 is TGTGCCAGCAGCAAAGCCCCGGGACCGGGACGGCAAGAGACCCAGTACTTC. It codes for CASSKAPGPGRQETQYF.

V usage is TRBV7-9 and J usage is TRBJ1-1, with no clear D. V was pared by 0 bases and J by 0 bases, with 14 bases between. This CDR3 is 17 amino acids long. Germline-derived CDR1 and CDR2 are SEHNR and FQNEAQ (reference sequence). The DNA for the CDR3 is TGTGCCAGCAGCTTAGCGCTGGGAGCGGTCATGAACACTGAAGCTTTCTTT. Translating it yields CASSLALGAVMNTEAFF.

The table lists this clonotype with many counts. CDR3 in amino acids: CASSLTGTPNTEAFF. The CDR3 DNA sequence: TGCGCCAGCAGCCTCACCGGGACACCGAACACTGAAGCTTTCTTT. V and J are TRBV5-1 and TRBJ1-1; TRBD1 is a possible D gene (6 bases). V lost 4 bases to trimming and J lost 1 base, with 14 bases between them. Per the germline V gene, CDR1 is SGHRS and CDR2 is YFSETQ. This CDR3 spans 15 amino acids.

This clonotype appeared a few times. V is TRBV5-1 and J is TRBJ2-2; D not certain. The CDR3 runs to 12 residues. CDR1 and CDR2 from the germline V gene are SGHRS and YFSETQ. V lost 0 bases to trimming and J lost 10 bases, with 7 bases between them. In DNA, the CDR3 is TGCGCCAGCAGCTTGGAACGGATGGAGCTGTTTTTT. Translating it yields CASSLERMELFF.

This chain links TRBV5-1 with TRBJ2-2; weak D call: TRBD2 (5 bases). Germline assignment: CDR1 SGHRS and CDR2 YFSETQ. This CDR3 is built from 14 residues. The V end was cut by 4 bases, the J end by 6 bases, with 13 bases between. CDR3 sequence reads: CASSLFVEAGELFF. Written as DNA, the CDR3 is TGCGCCAGCAGCCTGTTTGTGGAGGCCGGGGAGCTGTTTTTT.

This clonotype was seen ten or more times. The CDR3 sequence: CASSPGWGTPYNEQFF. The DNA of the CDR3 is TGTGCCAGCAGCCCCGGGTGGGGGACGCCCTACAATGAGCAGTTCTTC. The chain couples TRBV4-2 to TRBJ2-1; D assignment may be TRBD1 or TRBD2 (5 bases each). Germline loops: CDR1 LGHNA, CDR2 YNFKEQ. The CDR3 contains 16 residues. Between the trimmed V and J ends, which lost 4 bases and 2 bases, there was a span of 15 bases.